This T cell receptor (beta chain) derives from a study of cytomegalovirus exposure and HLA in healthy donors. In regard to this clone: The antigen is not known.

60 Vbeta and 13 Jbeta primers were used in PCR. Assay: immunoSEQ multiplex PCR; the TCRdb copy retains only in-frame clones and omits some. The sample carries 120,000 to 150,000 clones, roughly 80% recorded once. Likely unrecorded immune exposures existed in these nominally healthy donors. Study-level points and caveats: The classifier reportedly diagnosed cytomegalovirus status with high sensitivity and specificity. Listed as cytomegalovirus-associated were approximately 160 TCR beta chains. Presence/absence results assume similar sequencing depth per donor, which may not hold.

This CDR3 region has 16 residues. The J segment lost 2 bases and the V segment lost 4 bases, leaving 10 bases of the junction unmatched. Germline V lookup: CDR1 SGHTA, CDR2 FQGNSA. Sequenced sample: PBMCs. The origin of this receptor is a man between 18 and 29 years old in good health and CMV-seronegative. The chain uses TRBV7-2 and TRBJ2-5, with 7 bases fitting TRBD1. The CDR3 sequence: CASSSTPGQLQETQYF. CDR3 DNA sequence: TGTGCCAGCAGCTCTACCCCGGGACAGCTGCAAGAGACCCAGTACTTC.